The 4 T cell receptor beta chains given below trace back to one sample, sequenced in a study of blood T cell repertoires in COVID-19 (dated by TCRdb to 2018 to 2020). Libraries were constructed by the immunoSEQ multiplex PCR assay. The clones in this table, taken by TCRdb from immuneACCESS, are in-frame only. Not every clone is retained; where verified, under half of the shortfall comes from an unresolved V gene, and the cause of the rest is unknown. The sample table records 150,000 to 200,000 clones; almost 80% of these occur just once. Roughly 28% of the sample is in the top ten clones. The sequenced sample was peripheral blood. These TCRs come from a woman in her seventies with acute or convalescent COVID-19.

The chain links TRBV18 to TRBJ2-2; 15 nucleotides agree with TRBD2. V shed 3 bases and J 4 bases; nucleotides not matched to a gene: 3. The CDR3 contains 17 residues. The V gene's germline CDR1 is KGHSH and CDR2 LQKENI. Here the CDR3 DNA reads TGTGCCAGCTCACCGGGACTAGCGGGAGGTCCCACCGGGGAGCTGTTTTTT. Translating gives CASSPGLAGGPTGELFF.

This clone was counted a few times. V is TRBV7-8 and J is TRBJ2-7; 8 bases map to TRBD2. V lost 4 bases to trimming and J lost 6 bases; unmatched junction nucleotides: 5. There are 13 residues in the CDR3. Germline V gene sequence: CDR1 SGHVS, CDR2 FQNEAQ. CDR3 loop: CASSYGLAAEQYF. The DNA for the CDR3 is TGTGCCAGCAGCTATGGACTAGCCGCCGAGCAGTACTTC.

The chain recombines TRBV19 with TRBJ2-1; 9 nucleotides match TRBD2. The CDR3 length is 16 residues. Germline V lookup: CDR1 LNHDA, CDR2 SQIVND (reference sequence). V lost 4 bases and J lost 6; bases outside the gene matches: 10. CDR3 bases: TGTGCCAGTAGTACCTTAGCGGGAGTTGGGGCCAATGAGCAGTTCTTC. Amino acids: CASSTLAGVGANEQFF. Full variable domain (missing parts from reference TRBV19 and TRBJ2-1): DGGITQSPKYLFRKEGQNVTLSCEQNLNHDAMYWYRQDPGQGLRLIYYSQIVNDFQKGDIAEGYSVSREKKESFPLTVTSAQKNPTAFYLCASSTLAGVGANEQFFGPGTRLTVL.

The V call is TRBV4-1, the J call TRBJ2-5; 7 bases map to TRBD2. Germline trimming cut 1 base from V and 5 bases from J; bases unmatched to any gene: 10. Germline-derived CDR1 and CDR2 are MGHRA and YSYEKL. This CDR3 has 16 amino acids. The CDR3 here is CASSQVGGSYFETQYF. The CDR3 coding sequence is TGCGCCAGCAGCCAAGTGGGGGGGTCTTATTTCGAGACCCAGTACTTC.